The 20 T cell receptor beta chains presented below share a single source sample, sequenced in a study of T-cell memory formation after mild COVID-19. MiXCR was run by TCRdb on the 5' RACE reads, yielding one entry per CDR3 protein. The table lists about 560,000 distinct CDR3 sequences, over 15% of them singletons. Source material: PBMCs or a T cell subset sorted from them (not recorded which). The source is an adult woman who had mild COVID-19 (a few samples of this study predate the infection). Cell type and time point are not known.

This clonotype has a count of ten or more. The chain uses TRBV18 and TRBJ1-2; 7 nucleotides align to TRBD1. The CDR3 runs to 15 residues. V dropped 3 bases and J dropped 3; count of bases not matched to a gene: 7. Germline V gene data show CDR1 as KGHSH and CDR2 as LQKENI. DNA of the CDR3: TGTGCCAGCTCACCGAAGGGGGCCTTTGACTATGGCTACACCTTC. This gives the protein CASSPKGAFDYGYTF.

The sample holds many counts of this clonotype. The chain is built from TRBV12-3 or TRBV12-4 and TRBJ2-5, with 10 bases that match TRBD2. The CDR3 consists of 15 residues. The V segment lost 5 bases and the J segment 2 bases; nucleotides outside the gene matches: 5. CDR3 amino acids: CASSIQTSGQETQYF. CDR3 nucleotide sequence: TGTGCCAGCAGTATCCAGACTAGCGGGCAAGAGACCCAGTACTTC.

The chain uses TRBV10-3 and TRBJ2-4; possible D gene TRBD1, 5 bases. V lost 4 bases and J 0 bases, leaving 10 bases between the germline ends. The CDR3 is made up of 15 amino acids. The V gene's germline CDR1 is ENHRY and CDR2 SYGVKD. Here the CDR3 DNA reads TGTGCCATCAGTGGTGTAGGGGTAGCCAAAAACATTCAGTACTTC. Protein product: CAISGVGVAKNIQYF.

The chain links TRBV12-3 or TRBV12-4 to TRBJ1-2; TRBD1 matches 7 bases. The CDR3 is 13 residues long. The V gene end was trimmed by 6 bases and the J gene end by 7 bases; junction bases not matched to a gene: 8. CDR3 region: CASSSDRERGYTF. In DNA form, the CDR3 reads TGTGCCAGCAGCTCAGACAGGGAGCGTGGCTACACCTTC.

This clonotype appeared a few times. J is TRBJ2-6 and V is TRBV19; D is tentatively TRBD1 or TRBD2 (5 bases each). V was cut by 1 base and J by 3 bases, with 10 bases left in between. The germline V gene has CDR1 LNHDA and CDR2 SQIVND (reference sequence). This CDR3 is built from 16 residues. CDR3 amino acids: CASSIVEGLGANVLTF. In DNA form, the CDR3 reads TGTGCCAGTAGTATAGTTGAGGGGCTTGGGGCCAACGTCCTGACTTTC.

This chain uses TRBV7-3 with TRBJ2-1; D perhaps matches TRBD2 (5 bases). The V gene's germline CDR1 is SGHTA and CDR2 FQGTGA. The CDR3 contains 14 residues. Trimming removed 1 base at V and 4 bases at J, with 8 bases between. In DNA form, the CDR3 reads TGTGCCAGCAGCTTAAACGGGGAATACAATGAGCAGTTCTTC. It specifies CASSLNGEYNEQFF.

The J gene is TRBJ2-5, the V gene TRBV7-8; D possibly matches TRBD1 or TRBD2 (6 bases each). This CDR3 spans 16 amino acids. V lost 4 bases and J 3 bases, leaving 18 bases between the germline ends. Germline V gene data show CDR1 as SGHVS and CDR2 as FQNEAQ. CDR3 in amino acids: CASSSPYGGLKETQYF. CDR3 nucleotides: TGTGCCAGCAGCTCCCCCTACGGGGGCCTCAAAGAGACCCAGTACTTC.

The chain employs TRBV7-3 and TRBJ2-3, with 9 bases fitting TRBD2. Germline-derived CDR1 and CDR2 are SGHTA and FQGTGA. With 1 base clipped from V and 2 bases from J, the junction kept 1 base outside the gene matches. The CDR3 runs 15 residues. The CDR3 DNA sequence: TGTGCCAGCAGCTTAAGACTAGCGGTCACAGATACGCAGTATTTT. Translation gives CASSLRLAVTDTQYF.

V and J are TRBV3-1 and TRBJ2-1, with 8 bases lining up with TRBD2. Per germline, CDR1 LGHDT and CDR2 YNNKEL (reference sequence). The CDR3 length is 14 residues. V trimming: 4 bases; J trimming: 7 bases; junction bases outside the gene matches: 6. As DNA, the CDR3 is TGTGCCAGCAGCCGTAGCGGGGCGGGGAATGAGCAGTTCTTC. It yields the protein CASSRSGAGNEQFF.

This clonotype showed up just a few times. The chain has TRBV7-9 and TRBJ1-4; maybe TRBD1 (5 bases). Germline loops: CDR1 SEHNR, CDR2 FQNEAQ (reference sequence). Trimming took 5 bases from V and 4 from J, leaving 14 bases between them. This CDR3 is built from 15 residues. The CDR3 sequence is CASSTNRMGNEKLFF. In nucleotides, the CDR3 is TGTGCCAGCAGCACCAACAGGATGGGTAATGAAAAACTGTTTTTT.

The chain is built from TRBV15 and TRBJ1-2; no firm D call. V lost 9 bases to trimming and J lost 4 bases, with 18 bases between them. Per germline, CDR1 LNHNV and CDR2 YYDKDF (reference sequence). This CDR3 is built from 14 residues. DNA for the CDR3: TGTGCCACGAATGATAGGGTACCACCCTATGGCTACACCTTC. This gives the protein CATNDRVPPYGYTF. The full variable domain, with the rest looked up from reference TRBV15 and TRBJ1-2, is DAMVIQNPRYQVTQFGKPVTLSCSQTLNHNVMYWYQQKSSQAPKLLFHYYDKDFNNEADTPDNFQSRRPNTSFCFLDIRSPGLGDTAMYLCATNDRVPPYGYTFGSGTRLTVV.

This clonotype was observed a handful of times. V usage is TRBV2 and J usage is TRBJ2-1; 8 bases fit TRBD2. Germline CDR1 SNHLY, CDR2 FYNNEI. The V segment lost 6 bases and the J segment 3 bases; nucleotides outside the gene matches: 1. The CDR3 covers 13 residues. The CDR3, as DNA: TGTGCCAGCAGGCGGGAGGTCTACAATGAGCAGTTCTTC. Encoded protein: CASRREVYNEQFF.

V is TRBV6-1 and J is TRBJ1-2, with D possibly matching TRBD1 (6 bases). The germline V gene encodes CDR1 MNHNS and CDR2 SASEGT. The V gene lost 7 bases and the J gene lost 4 bases, with 13 bases spanning the gap. CDR3 length: 13 residues. The CDR3 spells CASTRQVGYGYTF. Written as DNA, the CDR3 is TGTGCCAGCACCAGACAGGTGGGCTATGGCTACACCTTC.

This clonotype was seen a handful of times. This chain uses TRBV20-1 with TRBJ1-1; 7 bases are a match to TRBD1. The germline gives CDR1 DFQATT, CDR2 SNEGSKA (reference sequence). The CDR3 extends over 14 amino acids. The V segment lost 4 bases and the J segment 6 bases; nucleotides outside the gene matches: 11. The CDR3, as DNA: TGCAGTGCTACCAGAGACAGGGTTAGTTCTGAAGCTTTCTTT. It specifies CSATRDRVSSEAFF.

The chain combines TRBV5-1 with TRBJ2-5; perhaps D is TRBD1 or TRBD2 (5 bases each). Germline loops: CDR1 SGHRS, CDR2 YFSETQ. This CDR3 has 15 amino acids. Trimming left V 0 bases short and J 1 base short, with 10 bases between. CDR3 DNA sequence: TGCGCCAGCAGCTTGGGGGGGAACGGCCAAGAGACCCAGTACTTC. This codes for CASSLGGNGQETQYF.

DNA for the CDR3: TGTGCCAGCAGCCTGACGGACTCGAACATTCAGTACTTC. Amino acids: CASSLTDSNIQYF. The chain employs TRBV3-1 and TRBJ2-4; a possible D gene is TRBD2 (5 bases). V lost 4 bases and J lost 7, with 11 bases in between. Germline lookup yields CDR1 LGHDT and CDR2 YNNKEL (reference sequence). The CDR3 runs to 13 residues.

The V gene is TRBV27, the J gene TRBJ2-4, with TRBD2 as a possible D gene (6 bases). From germline, CDR1 is MNHEY and CDR2 SMNVEV (reference sequence). The CDR3 is 13 amino acids. The CDR3 here is CAAGEVAKNIQYF. The CDR3 DNA reads as TGTGCTGCCGGGGAGGTAGCCAAAAACATTCAGTACTTC.

DNA of the CDR3: TGTGCCACCAGTGATAGGGACAGGCTCGGCTATGGCTACACCTTC. As protein: CATSDRDRLGYGYTF. The chain has TRBV24-1 and TRBJ1-2, with 8 nucleotides matching TRBD1. Trimming cost V 3 bases and J 4 bases; bases outside gene matches: 6. This CDR3 spans 15 amino acids. Germline V gene sequence: CDR1 KGHDR, CDR2 SFDVKD.

The V call is TRBV12-3 or TRBV12-4, the J call TRBJ1-1; D is perhaps TRBD1 (6 bases). Deletions cut 6 bases from V and 0 bases from J, with 11 bases between. The CDR3 is 14 residues long. Here the CDR3 reads CASSHTGMNTEAFF. The CDR3 region has the DNA TGTGCCAGCAGCCATACAGGGATGAACACTGAAGCTTTCTTT.

This clonotype was counted ten times or more. This rearrangement joins TRBV20-1 to TRBJ2-3; 8 nucleotides align to TRBD2. This CDR3 has 14 amino acids. Germline trimming cut 4 bases from V and 4 bases from J; bases unmatched to any gene: 7. The germline CDR1 and CDR2 sequences are DFQATT and SNEGSKA (reference sequence). The CDR3 is CSANPAGEPDTQYF. DNA of the CDR3: TGCAGTGCTAACCCAGCGGGAGAACCAGATACGCAGTATTTT.